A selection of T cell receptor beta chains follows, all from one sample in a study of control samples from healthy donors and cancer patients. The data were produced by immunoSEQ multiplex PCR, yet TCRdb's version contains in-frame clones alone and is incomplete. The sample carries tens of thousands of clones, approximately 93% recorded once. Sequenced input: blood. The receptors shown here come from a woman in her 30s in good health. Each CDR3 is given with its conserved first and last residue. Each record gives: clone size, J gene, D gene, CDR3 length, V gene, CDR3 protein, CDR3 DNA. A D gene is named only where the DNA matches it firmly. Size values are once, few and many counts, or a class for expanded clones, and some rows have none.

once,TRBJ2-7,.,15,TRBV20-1,CSASSTDNPGYEQYF,TGCAGTGCTAGTTCTACGGACAACCCGGGCTACGAGCAGTACTTC
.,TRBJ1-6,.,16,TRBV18,CASSPTASSYNSPLHF,TGTGCCAGCTCGCCGACCGCTAGCTCCTATAATTCACCCCTCCACTTT
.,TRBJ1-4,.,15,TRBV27,CASSHRTDSNEKLFF,TGTGCCAGCAGTCACCGGACAGATTCCAATGAAAAACTGTTTTTT
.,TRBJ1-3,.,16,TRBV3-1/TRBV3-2,CASSQFRQVSGNTIYF,TGTGCCAGCAGCCAATTTAGACAGGTCTCTGGAAACACCATATATTTT
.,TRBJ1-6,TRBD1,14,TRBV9,CASGIGGFDSPLHF,TGTGCCAGCGGAATAGGGGGCTTCGATTCACCCCTCCACTTT
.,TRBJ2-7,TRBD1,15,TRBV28,CATSLGGQGDYEQYF,TGTGCCACCTCTTTAGGGGGACAGGGTGATTACGAGCAGTACTTC
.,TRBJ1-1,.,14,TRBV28,CASSLGIEGAEAFF,TGTGCCAGCAGCCTCGGGATAGAGGGCGCTGAAGCTTTCTTT
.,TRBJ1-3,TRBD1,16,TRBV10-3,CAISERQGAEGNTIYF,TGTGCCATCAGCGAGAGACAGGGGGCTGAAGGAAACACCATATATTTT
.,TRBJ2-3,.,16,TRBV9,CASSGPGAREWDTQYF,TGTGCCAGCAGCGGGCCGGGGGCCAGGGAATGGGATACGCAGTATTTT
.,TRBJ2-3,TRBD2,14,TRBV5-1,CASSSTGGSETQYF,TGCGCCAGCAGCTCAACGGGGGGGTCAGAGACGCAGTATTTT
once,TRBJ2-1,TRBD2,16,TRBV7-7,CASSRRGGVPYNEQFF,TGTGCCAGCAGCCGCCGGGGGGGGGTCCCCTACAATGAGCAGTTCTTC